The next 28 T cell receptor beta chains were all read from a single sample in a study of T cells in tumors after PD-1 blockade. Sequenced by immunoSEQ multiplex PCR; TCRdb stores in-frame clones only, minus some. The sample consists of approximately 60,000 clones, about 82% of them appearing once. The sequencing here drew on PBMCs, taken before anti-PD-1 treatment. Every receptor here comes from a human donor with basal cell carcinoma.

V usage is TRBV5-1 and J usage is TRBJ2-1; TRBD2 agrees at 8 bases. The V gene end was trimmed by 5 bases and the J gene end by 8 bases; junction bases not matched to a gene: 9. This CDR3 has 14 residues. Germline CDR1 is SGHRS and CDR2 is YFSETQ. The CDR3 bases are TGCGCCAGCAGTAAACAGGACGGGGGGGATGAGCAGTTCTTC. Its translation is CASSKQDGGDEQFF.

As to this clone: The sample has other DNA sequences that encode this CDR3 too. V usage is TRBV14 and J usage is TRBJ2-6; 9 nucleotides match TRBD2. The V gene's germline CDR1 is SGHDN and CDR2 FVKESK. The length of the CDR3 is 18 residues. J was trimmed by 1 base and V by 6 bases; bases with no gene match: 10. The CDR3 here is CASRRGGGGASGANVLTF. CDR3 DNA: TGTGCCAGCAGGCGGGGGGGAGGGGGGGCGTCTGGGGCCAACGTCCTGACTTTC.

The rearrangement links TRBV7-9 to TRBJ1-5, with D maybe TRBD1 (5 bases). This CDR3 is 15 amino acids long. Trimming pared 1 base from V and 4 bases from J, leaving 11 bases between. Germline CDR1 SEHNR, CDR2 FQNEAQ (reference sequence). CDR3 loop: CASSLGGRGNQPQHF. The CDR3 coding sequence is TGTGCCAGCAGCTTAGGGGGCCGGGGGAATCAGCCCCAGCATTTT.

This clone came up once. The CDR3 sequence: CASRLRVAYEQYF. The CDR3 bases are TGTGCCAGCAGGCTTCGGGTGGCCTACGAGCAGTACTTC. The chain uses TRBV6-5 and TRBJ2-7, with D unresolved. This CDR3 region has 13 residues. CDR1 and CDR2 from the germline V gene are MNHEY and SVGAGI. Trimming removed 6 bases from V and 2 bases from J, with 11 bases in between.

Ten or more counts support this clone. The V gene is TRBV12-3 or TRBV12-4, the J gene TRBJ2-7; D could derive from TRBD1 or TRBD2 (5 bases each). V lost 5 bases and J 0 bases, leaving 8 bases between the germline ends. The CDR3 spans 13 residues. CDR3 in amino acids: CASSGDDSYEQYF. CDR3 DNA: TGTGCCAGCAGTGGGGACGACTCCTACGAGCAGTACTTC.

V usage is TRBV14 and J usage is TRBJ2-7; 8 bases align to TRBD1. The length of the CDR3 is 14 residues. Trimming at V came to 4 bases and at J to 3 bases, leaving 5 bases not matched to a gene. The germline V gene has CDR1 SGHDN and CDR2 FVKESK. The CDR3: CASSPYRGSYEQYF. The CDR3 region has the DNA TGTGCCAGCAGCCCATACAGGGGGAGCTACGAGCAGTACTTC.

The chain joins TRBV7-9 to TRBJ2-3, with D perhaps TRBD2 (5 bases). The germline V and J ends were trimmed by 4 bases and 1 base, with 9 bases remaining between them. CDR3 length equals 14 residues. Looked up from germline, CDR1 is SEHNR and CDR2 is FQNEAQ (reference sequence). CDR3 region: CASSSSGRTDTQYF. CDR3 in DNA: TGTGCCAGCAGCTCAAGCGGACGCACAGATACGCAGTATTTT.

The chain carries TRBV30 and TRBJ2-5; D gene unclear. V lost 1 base and J lost 0, with 6 bases in between. The CDR3 sequence is 13 residues long. Per the germline V gene, CDR1 is GTSNPN and CDR2 is SVGIG (reference sequence). The CDR3 bases are TGTGCCTGGAGTGCGCACTACCAAGAGACCCAGTACTTC. The encoded protein is CAWSAHYQETQYF.

The chain carries TRBV7-2 and TRBJ2-5; D possibly corresponds to TRBD2 (5 bases). Trimming took 5 bases from V and 5 from J, leaving 12 bases between them. This CDR3 has 13 amino acids. From germline, CDR1 is SGHTA and CDR2 FQGNSA. The CDR3 DNA follows: TGTGCCAGCAGCCAGGACTGGAAGGAGACCCAGTACTTC. Translated, it gives CASSQDWKETQYF.

The chain carries TRBV14 and TRBJ1-3; perhaps TRBD1 as D (6 bases). V shed 0 bases and J shed 4 bases, with 10 bases lying between them. Per germline, CDR1 SGHDN and CDR2 FVKESK. The CDR3 is made up of 15 amino acids. The CDR3 protein is CASSQDTGWGNTIYF. DNA of the CDR3: TGTGCCAGCAGCCAAGATACAGGGTGGGGAAACACCATATATTTT.

The genes are TRBV30 and TRBJ2-7; D perhaps matches TRBD1 (5 bases). The ends were cut back, 1 base at V and 2 bases at J, with 6 bases in the middle. This CDR3 has 12 amino acids. Germline assignment: CDR1 GTSNPN and CDR2 SVGIG (reference sequence). This CDR3 is CAWSATAYEQYF. In DNA form, the CDR3 reads TGTGCCTGGAGTGCGACAGCCTACGAGCAGTACTTC.

This clone was counted between two and nine times. The chain uses TRBV7-3 and TRBJ2-1, with D unresolved. CDR1 is SGHTA and CDR2 is FQGTGA in the germline V gene. Trimming shortened V by 4 bases and J by 0 bases, and 10 bases separated the two germline ends. There are 15 residues in the CDR3. The CDR3 nucleotides are TGTGCCAGCAGCTCGTTGCGGAGCTCCTACAATGAGCAGTTCTTC. This encodes CASSSLRSSYNEQFF.

The chain combines TRBV10-1 with TRBJ1-1, with a tentative D call TRBD1 (5 bases). Trimming shortened V by 6 bases and J by 7 bases, and 15 bases separated the two germline ends. This CDR3 has 13 amino acids. Germline CDR1 reads WNHNN; CDR2 reads SYGVQD (reference sequence). CDR3 amino acids: CASSASGQGEAFF. CDR3 coding DNA: TGCGCCAGCAGCGCGAGTGGTCAGGGTGAAGCTTTCTTT.

This sequence joins TRBV4-2 and TRBJ1-3; tentatively, D is TRBD1 (5 bases). CDR3 length equals 16 residues. V gave up 1 base and J gave up 0 bases, with 10 bases separating them. From germline, CDR1 is LGHNA and CDR2 YNFKEQ. The CDR3 nucleotides are TGTGCCAGCAGCCAAGTGGTAGGGACCTCTGGAAACACCATATATTTT. It specifies CASSQVVGTSGNTIYF.

The chain has TRBV3-1 (or the pseudogene TRBV3-2) and TRBJ2-1; 16 nucleotides match TRBD2. V lost 0 bases, J lost 14 bases, and 10 bases stayed unmatched. The germline gives CDR1 LGHDT, CDR2 YNNKEL (reference sequence). The length of the CDR3 is 17 residues. The CDR3 coding sequence is TGTGCCAGCAGCCAAGATTTGAGGGGACTAGCGGGGGGGTCGAAGTTCTTC. Translated, it gives CASSQDLRGLAGGSKFF.

The chain carries TRBV18 and TRBJ2-6, with 9 nucleotides matching TRBD1. CDR3 length: 17 amino acids. The germline gives CDR1 KGHSH, CDR2 LQKENI. The J segment lost 4 bases and the V segment lost 9 bases, leaving 13 bases of the junction unmatched. CDR3 residues: CASRSGQGRPGANVLTF. The CDR3 bases are TGTGCCAGTCGAAGCGGACAGGGGCGCCCGGGGGCCAACGTCCTGACTTTC. The variable domain in full, completed from reference TRBV18 and TRBJ2-6, reads NAGVMQNPRHLVRRRGQEARLRCSPMKGHSHVYWYRQLPEEGLKFMVYLQKENIIDESGMPKERFSAEFPKEGPSILRIQQVVRGDSAAYFCASRSGQGRPGANVLTFGAGSRLTVL.

This chain joins TRBV27 and TRBJ2-3, with 11 positions matching TRBD1. This CDR3 is built from 15 residues. With 5 bases clipped from V and 1 base from J, the junction kept 2 bases outside the gene matches. Germline V gene data show CDR1 as MNHEY and CDR2 as SMNVEV (reference sequence). CDR3: CASSTGQGGTDTQYF. CDR3 bases: TGTGCCAGCAGTACGGGACAGGGGGGCACAGATACGCAGTATTTT.

The J gene is TRBJ1-5, the V gene TRBV19, with D hard to call. The CDR3 length is 16 residues. V lost 3 bases and J lost 3, with 15 bases in between. The germline CDR1 and CDR2 sequences are LNHDA and SQIVND (reference sequence). DNA for the CDR3: TGTGCCAGTAGTATCGGGAGAGGAAGGAACAATCAGCCCCAGCATTTT. Encoded protein: CASSIGRGRNNQPQHF.

This chain joins TRBV19 and TRBJ1-1; TRBD1 is a possible D gene (6 bases). The CDR3 consists of 14 residues. From germline, CDR1 is LNHDA and CDR2 SQIVND (reference sequence). Trimming took 7 bases from V and 0 from J, leaving 12 bases between them. DNA for the CDR3: TGTGCCAGTACCACGACAGGAATGAACACTGAAGCTTTCTTT. Translated: CASTTTGMNTEAFF.

This chain connects TRBV7-3 to TRBJ1-2; 7 nucleotides align to TRBD1. Germline-derived CDR1 and CDR2 are SGHTA and FQGTGA. Germline trimming cut 5 bases from V and 4 bases from J; bases unmatched to any gene: 7. This CDR3 spans 14 amino acids. In DNA form, the CDR3 reads TGTGCCAGCAGCCCCTCAAGGGACAGCTATGGCTACACCTTC. Encoded protein: CASSPSRDSYGYTF.

The CDR3 nucleotides are TGTGCCAGCAGTTTGAAGGGTTACACTGAAGCTTTCTTT. Its protein is CASSLKGYTEAFF. The V and J genes are TRBV12-3 or TRBV12-4 and TRBJ1-1, with unresolved D. The CDR3 consists of 13 residues. The ends were cut back, 3 bases at V and 3 bases at J, with 8 bases in the middle.

CDR3: CASSPDRVETQYF. In nucleotides, the CDR3 is TGTGCCAGCAGCCCGGACAGGGTAGAGACCCAGTACTTC. The chain is built from TRBV5-6 and TRBJ2-5, with TRBD1 matching over 8 bases. This CDR3 region has 13 residues. From germline, CDR1 is SGHDT and CDR2 YYEEEE. Trimming cost V 4 bases and J 4 bases; bases outside gene matches: 3.

As DNA, the CDR3 is TGTGCCAGCAGTTACGCGCAGGCCTACGAGCAGTACTTC. This codes for CASSYAQAYEQYF. J is TRBJ2-7 and V is TRBV6-6; D unclear. Trimming cost V 2 bases and J 2 bases, with 7 bases left between them. The CDR3 totals 13 residues. The germline gives CDR1 MNHNY, CDR2 SVGAGI (reference sequence).

The chain uses TRBV6-2 or TRBV6-3 and TRBJ2-5; D remains ambiguous. The V gene's germline CDR1 is MNHEY and CDR2 SVGEGT. The CDR3 has 12 residues. V was trimmed by 4 bases and J by 7 bases, leaving 10 bases between them. The CDR3 here is CASSLGLGTQYF. The CDR3 DNA reads as TGTGCCAGCAGTTTAGGGCTGGGGACCCAGTACTTC.

This clone was counted a few times. The V gene is TRBV2, the J gene TRBJ2-5; 7 bases align to TRBD2. The CDR3 loop spans 12 amino acids. Trimming cost V 10 bases and J 5 bases; bases outside gene matches: 7. Germline V gene sequence: CDR1 SNHLY, CDR2 FYNNEI. As DNA, the CDR3 is TGTGCCACCGGCGGGGGAACGGAGACCCAGTACTTC. Encoded protein: CATGGGTETQYF.

The chain couples TRBV15 to TRBJ1-1; D uncertain. The germline CDR1 and CDR2 sequences are LNHNV and YYDKDF (reference sequence). V lost 0 bases and J lost 0, with 8 bases in between. This CDR3 is 15 amino acids long. The CDR3 loop reads CATSREQNMNTEAFF. CDR3 nucleotide sequence: TGTGCCACCAGCAGAGAACAGAACATGAACACTGAAGCTTTCTTT.

The chain is built from TRBV30 and TRBJ2-7; 7 bases align to TRBD1. The V and J ends lost 6 bases and 1 base, in that order; junction bases with no gene match: 6. The germline V gene encodes CDR1 GTSNPN and CDR2 SVGIG (reference sequence). The CDR3 has 13 amino acids. CDR3 sequence: CACRTGFSYEQYF. The CDR3 DNA reads TGTGCCTGTAGGACAGGTTTTTCCTACGAGCAGTACTTC.

V gene TRBV18 combines with J gene TRBJ1-5; 9 bases align to TRBD1. Germline CDR1 is KGHSH and CDR2 is LQKENI. CDR3 size: 15 residues. Unmatched junction bases numbered 6, after V lost 5 bases and J lost 4 bases. CDR3 sequence (DNA): TGTGCCAGCTCAACGGGGGGACAGGGAAATCAGCCCCAGCATTTT. It codes for CASSTGGQGNQPQHF.